This T cell receptor beta chain is drawn from a study of regulatory T cells in long-lasting Graves disease. Overall study findings and caveats: Persistent disease preferred TRBV28, TRBJ1-2 and TRBJ2-5.

Many counts were recorded for this clonotype. Its antigen is unknown. Specified time point: newly diagnosed GD, antithyroid drugs for less than 3 months. Following extraction of RNA from PBMCs, that RNA was used to make the TCR library. This CDR3 has 15 residues. Trimming removed 4 bases at V and 0 bases at J, with 15 bases between. Germline V gene sequence: CDR1 SQVTM, CDR2 ANQGSEA. Library construction for TCR beta used iRepertoire HTBI primers and Arm-PCR of CDR3 regions. TCRdb reanalysed the multiplex PCR reads using MiXCR and keeps one entry per CDR3 protein. Among 420,000 or so distinct CDR3 sequences listed, roughly 15% were seen once. These same records also appear under a second study, on T cells in Graves' hyperthyroidism and ophthalmopathy. Per that paper: Expanded thyroid clonotypes (above 0.001) were mostly also found in blood. Ophthalmopathy was predicted by the model a median of approximately six months ahead of onset.

This chain uses TRBV29-1 with TRBJ1-1, with D possibly matching TRBD1 (6 bases). This TCR came from a woman aged 18 to 35 with Graves disease. The sequencing used peripheral blood mononuclear cells (PBMCs), collected at new diagnosis, from a patient treated with antithyroid drugs. CDR3 DNA sequence: TGCAGCGTTGGAAGATGGACAGAAATGAACACTGAAGCTTTCTTT. Protein sequence: CSVGRWTEMNTEAFF.